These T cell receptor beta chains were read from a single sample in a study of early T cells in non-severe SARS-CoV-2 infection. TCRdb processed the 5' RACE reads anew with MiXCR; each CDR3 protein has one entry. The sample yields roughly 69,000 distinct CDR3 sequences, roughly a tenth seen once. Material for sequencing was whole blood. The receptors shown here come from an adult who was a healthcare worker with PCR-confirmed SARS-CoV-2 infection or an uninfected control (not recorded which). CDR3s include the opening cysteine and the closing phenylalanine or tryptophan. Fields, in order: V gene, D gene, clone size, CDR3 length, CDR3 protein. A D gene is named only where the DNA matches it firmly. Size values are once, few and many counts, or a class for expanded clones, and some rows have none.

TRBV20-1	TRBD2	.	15	CSARLAGSSYNEQFF
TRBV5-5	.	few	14	CASSLGAGWTEAFF
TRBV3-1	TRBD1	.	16	CASSQKFPGQGEKLFF
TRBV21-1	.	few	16	CASSKARDRGIGEQYF
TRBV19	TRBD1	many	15	CASSIGQGAGQPQHF
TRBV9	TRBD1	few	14	CASSATGELYEQYF
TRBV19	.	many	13	CASSPAGANVLTF
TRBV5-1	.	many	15	CASSLGVGAGLTQYF
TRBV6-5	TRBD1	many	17	CASSYSAPGQGLYEQYF
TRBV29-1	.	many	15	CSVEAGTAGDYEQYF
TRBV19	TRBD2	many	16	CASSILLAGNTDTQYF
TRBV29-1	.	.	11	CSVERYNEQFF
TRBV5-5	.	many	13	CASSLGPNTEAFF
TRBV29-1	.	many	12	CSVTTGSYEQYF
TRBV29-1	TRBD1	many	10	CSVHQGAQYF
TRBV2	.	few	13	CASSGGSNQPQHF
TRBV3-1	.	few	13	CASSQDPGKTQYF
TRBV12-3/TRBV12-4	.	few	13	CASSASLGEPQHF
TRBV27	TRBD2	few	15	CASSLSAGVIHEQYF
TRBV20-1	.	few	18	CSARDNHLRGRNTGELFF
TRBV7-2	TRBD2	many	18	CASSSFPTKRGGGDTQYF
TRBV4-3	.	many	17	CASSQDLDSSYGNTIYF
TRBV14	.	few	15	CASSLSRTGDNEQFF
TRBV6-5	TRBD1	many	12	CASSRGQGDYTF
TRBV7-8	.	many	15	CASSPRTVSGNTIYF
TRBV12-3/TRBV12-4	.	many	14	CASSLWGSAGELFF
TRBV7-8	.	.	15	CASSSVNRVASPLHF
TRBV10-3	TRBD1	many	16	CAISESADRGTNIQYF
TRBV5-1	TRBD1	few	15	CASSSGQANNSPLHF
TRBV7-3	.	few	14	CASSSGHQADTQYF
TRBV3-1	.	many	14	CASSQEWGPYEQYF
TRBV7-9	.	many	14	CASSPSGLTEGYTF
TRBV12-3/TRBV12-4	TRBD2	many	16	CASSGLADYSYNEQFF
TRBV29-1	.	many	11	CSVTAFNEQFF
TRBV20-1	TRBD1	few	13	CSAMGQANTEAFF
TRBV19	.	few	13	CAASIGKTDTQYF
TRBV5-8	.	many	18	CASSLGGGGASSYNEQFF
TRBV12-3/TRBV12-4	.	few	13	CASRVQSSYEQYF
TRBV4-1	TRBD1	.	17	CASSQATGTGFNYGYTF
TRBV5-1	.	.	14	CASSSGASNEKLFF
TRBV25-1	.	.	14	CASSESLAVYEQYF
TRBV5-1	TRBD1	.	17	CASSWGGQGYSYNEQFF
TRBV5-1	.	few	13	CASSVTGSTEAFF
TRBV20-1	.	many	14	CSARVEGLNTEAFF
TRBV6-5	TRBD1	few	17	CASSTVGIRQGLYGYTF
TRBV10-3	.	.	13	CAISENPELGYTF
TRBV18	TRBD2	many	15	CASSLLAGEEDTQYF
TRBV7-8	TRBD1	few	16	CASSLARTGVNQPQHF
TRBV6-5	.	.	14	CASRGIPPNYEQYF